This T cell receptor beta chain was obtained from a study of blood T cells in healthy people across ages. This clonotype was recorded a few times. Its antigen is not known. Study results and caveats: A roughly linear age-dependent decrease characterized TCR beta diversity per million T cells.

J lost 4 bases, V lost 6 bases, and 11 bases had no gene match. CDR3 length: 16 amino acids. Combining a sample-barcoded 5' primer with a J-beta primer mix, a second PCR ran for 7 to 11 cycles. Tagging of each cDNA molecule was performed by a template-switch adaptor with 12 random nucleotides. From the 5' RACE reads, TCRdb called clonotypes with MiXCR, one entry per CDR3 protein. Here the sample spans hundreds of thousands of distinct CDR3 sequences, around 38% being singletons. The chain joins TRBV12-3 or TRBV12-4 to TRBJ2-5, with TRBD1 matching over 10 bases. The receptor comes from a man older than 75 in good health. Sequencing used blood. The DNA for the CDR3 is TGTGCCAGCAGCCCACAGACAGGGGGCAACGGAGAGACCCAGTACTTC. It translates to CASSPQTGGNGETQYF.